This T cell receptor (beta chain) is from a study of regulatory T cells in long-lasting Graves disease. The study's findings and limits: Public clonotype sharing was higher in persistent than newly diagnosed patients. Investigators studied peripheral blood only, not thyroid tissue.

This clonotype occurred many times. The target antigen is unknown. The CDR3 is 15 amino acids. Germline CDR1 and CDR2: SQVTM and ANQGSEA. Stated time point: newly diagnosed GD, antithyroid drugs for less than 3 months. RNA isolated from PBMCs was used to make the TCR library. For TCR beta, libraries came from iRepertoire HTBI primers and Arm-PCR of CDR3 regions. TCRdb called the multiplex PCR reads again in MiXCR, with one record for every CDR3 protein. The sample lists about 360,000 distinct CDR3 sequences, about 16% occurring once. This sample also appeared in a second study, on T cells in Graves' hyperthyroidism and ophthalmopathy. From that paper: The HTBI primer set drove a first-round RT-PCR of the TCR CDR3. Blood also held most thyroid clonotypes expanded beyond 0.001.

Sequencing was performed on peripheral blood mononuclear cells (PBMCs), taken at new diagnosis, from a patient treated with antithyroid drugs. The V and J genes are TRBV29-1 and TRBJ2-5; 9 bases are shared with TRBD2. This TCR was sampled from a woman aged 18-30 years with Graves disease. Here the CDR3 reads CASGASGAEQETQYF. In DNA, the CDR3 is TGCGCCAGCGGGGCTAGCGGGGCTGAACAAGAGACCCAGTACTTC. Based on the CDR3 plus reference TRBV29-1 and TRBJ2-5, the full variable domain is SAVISQKPSRDICQRGTSLTIQCQVDSQVTMMFWYRQQPGQSLTLIATANQGSEATYESGFVIDKFPISRPNLTFSTLTVSNMSPEDSSIYLCASGASGAEQETQYFGPGTRLLVL.